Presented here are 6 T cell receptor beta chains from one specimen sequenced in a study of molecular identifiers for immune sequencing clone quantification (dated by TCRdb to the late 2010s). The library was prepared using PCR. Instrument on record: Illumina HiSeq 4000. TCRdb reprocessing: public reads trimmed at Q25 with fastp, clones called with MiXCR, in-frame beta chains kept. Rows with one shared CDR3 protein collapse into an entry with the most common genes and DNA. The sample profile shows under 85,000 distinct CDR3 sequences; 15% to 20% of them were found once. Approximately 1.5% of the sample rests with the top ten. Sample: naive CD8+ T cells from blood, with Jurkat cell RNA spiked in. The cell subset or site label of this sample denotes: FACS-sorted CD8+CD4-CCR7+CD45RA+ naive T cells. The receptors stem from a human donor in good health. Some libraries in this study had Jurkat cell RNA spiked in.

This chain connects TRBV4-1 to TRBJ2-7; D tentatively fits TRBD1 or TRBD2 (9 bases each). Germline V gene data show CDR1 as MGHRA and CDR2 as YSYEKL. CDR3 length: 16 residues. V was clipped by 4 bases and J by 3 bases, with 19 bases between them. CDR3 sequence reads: CASSLSGGTGNYEQYF. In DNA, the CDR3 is TGCGCCAGCAGCCTCAGCGGGGGGACAGGGAACTACGAGCAGTACTTC.

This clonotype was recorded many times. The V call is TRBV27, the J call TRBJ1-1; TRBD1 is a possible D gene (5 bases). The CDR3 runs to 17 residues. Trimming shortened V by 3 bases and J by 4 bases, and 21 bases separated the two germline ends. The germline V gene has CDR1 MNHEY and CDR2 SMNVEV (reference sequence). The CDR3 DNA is TGTGCCAGCAGTTTTTCCCCTTGGGGCGTTCGCGCCACTGAAGCTTTCTTT. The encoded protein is CASSFSPWGVRATEAFF.

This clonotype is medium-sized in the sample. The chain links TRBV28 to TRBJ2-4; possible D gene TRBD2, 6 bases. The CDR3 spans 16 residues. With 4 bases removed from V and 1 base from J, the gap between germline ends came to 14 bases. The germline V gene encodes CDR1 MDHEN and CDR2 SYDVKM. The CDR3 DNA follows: TGTGCCAGCAGTTCGACTAGTATAGGGGCCAAAAACATTCAGTACTTC. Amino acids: CASSSTSIGAKNIQYF.

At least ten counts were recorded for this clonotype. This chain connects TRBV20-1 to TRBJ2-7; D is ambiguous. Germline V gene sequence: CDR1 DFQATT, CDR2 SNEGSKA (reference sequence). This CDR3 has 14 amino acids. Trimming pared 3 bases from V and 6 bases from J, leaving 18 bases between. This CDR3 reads CSASFIPVSTEQYF. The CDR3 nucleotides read TGCAGTGCTAGCTTTATACCAGTATCTACCGAGCAGTACTTC.

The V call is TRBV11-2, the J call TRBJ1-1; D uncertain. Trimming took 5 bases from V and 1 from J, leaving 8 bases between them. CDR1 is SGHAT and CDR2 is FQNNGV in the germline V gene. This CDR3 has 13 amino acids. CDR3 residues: CASSILPNTEAFF. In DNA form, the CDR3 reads TGTGCCAGCAGCATTCTCCCGAACACTGAAGCTTTCTTT.

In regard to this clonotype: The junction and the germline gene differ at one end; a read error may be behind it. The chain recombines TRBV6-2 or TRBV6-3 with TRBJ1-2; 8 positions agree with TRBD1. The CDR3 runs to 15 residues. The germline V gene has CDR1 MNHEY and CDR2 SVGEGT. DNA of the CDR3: TGTGCCAGCGGTTACGTCCGGGACAGGATTACTGGCTACACCTTC. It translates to CASGYVRDRITGYTF.